This T cell receptor beta chain came from a study of regulatory T cells in long-lasting Graves disease. Both iRepertoire HTBI primers and Arm-PCR of CDR3 regions were used to build the TCR beta libraries. TCRdb itself ran the multiplex PCR reads through MiXCR, one entry per CDR3 protein. The sample holds around 480,000 distinct CDR3 sequences, around 16% seen once. Time point described: newly diagnosed GD, antithyroid drugs for less than 3 months. RNA isolated from PBMCs was used to make the TCR library. After removal of 3 bases from V and 8 bases from J, the junction contained 9 bases not matched to a gene. CDR1 is SGHTA, CDR2 FQGNSA, per germline. This CDR3 is 16 amino acids long. There are a few counts of this clonotype. These data were also reused for a study on T cells in Graves' hyperthyroidism and ophthalmopathy.

The receptor was isolated from a woman aged 35 to 60 with Graves disease. The material was peripheral blood mononuclear cells (PBMCs), obtained at new diagnosis, from a patient treated with antithyroid drugs. The rearrangement links TRBV7-2 to TRBJ2-2, with TRBD1 matching over 10 bases. CDR3 residues: CASSFWDRGIGGELFF. Written as DNA, the CDR3 is TGTGCCAGCAGCTTTTGGGACAGGGGCATTGGTGGGGAGCTGTTTTTT.